A single sample gave rise to the 12 T cell receptor beta chains below, sequenced in a study of Ad26.COV2.S vaccination and SARS-CoV-2 variants. The sample's treatment: some 20 received Ad26.COV2.S at low or high dose, single or two shots; about 5 received placebo; per-sample allocation not given. Collection of samples fell on day 63 after the first vaccine or placebo injection. Method: immunoSEQ multiplex PCR; TCRdb's copy keeps in-frame clones and lacks some. The sample includes about 330,000 clones, roughly 90% seen only once; the top ten take around 5.5%. The input for sequencing was peripheral blood, taken in a trial of Ad26.COV2.S vaccine versus placebo. These receptor sequences come from a person between 18 and 65 years old who received the Ad26.COV2.S COVID-19 vaccine or a placebo.

The CDR3 DNA follows: TGCGCCAGCAGCCACATACAGGGGAAGGGCACAGATACGCAGTATTTT. It translates to CASSHIQGKGTDTQYF. The V call is TRBV4-3, the J call TRBJ2-3; 7 bases line up with TRBD1. Trimming cost V 3 bases and J 1 base; bases outside gene matches: 7. The CDR3 is made up of 16 amino acids. Germline V gene data show CDR1 as LGHNA and CDR2 as YSLEER.

V usage is TRBV19 and J usage is TRBJ2-5; 14 bases line up with TRBD2. Trimming at V came to 6 bases and at J to 5 bases, leaving 5 bases not matched to a gene. CDR1 and CDR2 from the germline V gene are LNHDA and SQIVND (reference sequence). The CDR3 runs 15 residues. The CDR3 protein is CASSRLAGGPETQYF. CDR3 DNA: TGTGCCAGTAGCCGACTAGCGGGGGGGCCGGAGACCCAGTACTTC.

This chain uses TRBV18 with TRBJ1-1; D gene unclear. V gave up 3 bases and J gave up 1 base, with 21 bases separating them. The CDR3 is 18 amino acids. Per germline, CDR1 KGHSH and CDR2 LQKENI. The CDR3 coding sequence is TGTGCCAGCTCACCGACAATACAGCGGACTCAGCAGAACACTGAAGCTTTCTTT. This gives the protein CASSPTIQRTQQNTEAFF.

The chain couples TRBV7-9 to TRBJ1-1; D remains unclear. The germline CDR1 and CDR2 sequences are SEHNR and FQNEAQ (reference sequence). The V end lost 5 bases, the J end lost 6 bases, and 16 bases lay between the germline ends. The length of the CDR3 is 14 residues. This CDR3 reads CASSPFVRVPEAFF. The CDR3 nucleotides are TGTGCCAGCAGCCCCTTTGTTAGGGTCCCTGAAGCTTTCTTT.

The chain links TRBV27 to TRBJ1-2; D is uncertain. The CDR3 spans 15 residues. The ends were cut back, 3 bases at V and 5 bases at J, with 16 bases in the middle. Germline CDR1 reads MNHEY; CDR2 reads SMNVEV (reference sequence). The CDR3 loop is CASSFTLRWFYGYTF. The CDR3 nucleotides read TGTGCCAGCAGTTTTACACTCCGGTGGTTTTATGGCTACACCTTC.

This clone was observed a few times. This sequence joins TRBV7-6 and TRBJ1-2; 7 bases match TRBD1. CDR1 is SGHVS and CDR2 is FNYEAQ in the germline V gene. The trim removed 5 bases at V and 4 bases at J, leaving 7 bases unmatched. The CDR3 is made up of 14 amino acids. CDR3 DNA: TGTGCCAGCAGCCCGCTGACAGGGACCTATGGCTACACCTTC. Translation gives CASSPLTGTYGYTF.

This clone was recorded only once. This chain joins TRBV7-9 and TRBJ2-7, with 8 bases aligning to TRBD2. The CDR3 runs 17 residues. CDR1 and CDR2 from the germline V gene are SEHNR and FQNEAQ (reference sequence). Trimming at V came to 2 bases and at J to 2 bases, leaving 11 bases not matched to a gene. CDR3 nucleotides: TGTGCCAGCAGCTTAACCCCAGCGGGAGCGGAAGCCTACGAGCAGTACGTC. Its protein is CASSLTPAGAEAYEQYV.

This clone was counted only a few times. The chain links TRBV7-2 to TRBJ1-3, with unresolved D. The CDR3 is made up of 15 amino acids. The V gene lost 6 bases and the J gene lost 0 bases, with 12 bases spanning the gap. The germline gives CDR1 SGHTA, CDR2 FQGNSA. CDR3 protein: CASSPDTISGNTIYF. The CDR3 DNA reads TGTGCCAGCAGTCCCGACACGATCTCTGGAAACACCATATATTTT.

The V gene is TRBV10-2, the J gene TRBJ2-2, with a weak D call TRBD1 (5 bases). Trimming stripped 4 bases from V and 4 bases from J, with 13 bases between. The CDR3 loop spans 15 amino acids. Per germline, CDR1 WSHSY and CDR2 SAAADI. The chain's CDR3 is CASSGAGKGTGELFF. The CDR3, as DNA: TGCGCCAGCAGTGGCGCAGGGAAAGGCACCGGGGAGCTGTTTTTT.

V and J are TRBV4-3 and TRBJ2-3, with 7 bases fitting TRBD2. Germline loops: CDR1 LGHNA, CDR2 YSLEER. CDR3 length: 17 residues. Trimming at V came to 0 bases and at J to 6 bases, leaving 12 bases not matched to a gene. CDR3 coding DNA: TGCGCCAGCAGCCAAGATGTGCGGGAGCCTGCCCTTGATACGCAGTATTTT. Its translation: CASSQDVREPALDTQYF.

V usage is TRBV25-1 and J usage is TRBJ2-5; 9 bases are a match to TRBD2. Germline V gene data show CDR1 as MGHDK and CDR2 as SYGVNS. This CDR3 comprises 14 residues. The CDR3 spells CARIPGLAHQTQYF. The CDR3 DNA reads TGTGCGAGAATACCGGGACTAGCTCATCAGACCCAGTACTTC.

Only one count was recorded for this clone. The gene calls are TRBV27 and TRBJ2-1; 15 nucleotides agree with TRBD2. The CDR3 runs 17 residues. The ends lost 5 bases at V and 7 bases at J; junction bases unmatched: 9. The germline CDR1 and CDR2 sequences are MNHEY and SMNVEV (reference sequence). CDR3 nucleotides: TGTGCCAGCAGTCGAAGGACTAGCGGGGGGGCGGAAAATGAGCAGTTCTTC. Translated: CASSRRTSGGAENEQFF.